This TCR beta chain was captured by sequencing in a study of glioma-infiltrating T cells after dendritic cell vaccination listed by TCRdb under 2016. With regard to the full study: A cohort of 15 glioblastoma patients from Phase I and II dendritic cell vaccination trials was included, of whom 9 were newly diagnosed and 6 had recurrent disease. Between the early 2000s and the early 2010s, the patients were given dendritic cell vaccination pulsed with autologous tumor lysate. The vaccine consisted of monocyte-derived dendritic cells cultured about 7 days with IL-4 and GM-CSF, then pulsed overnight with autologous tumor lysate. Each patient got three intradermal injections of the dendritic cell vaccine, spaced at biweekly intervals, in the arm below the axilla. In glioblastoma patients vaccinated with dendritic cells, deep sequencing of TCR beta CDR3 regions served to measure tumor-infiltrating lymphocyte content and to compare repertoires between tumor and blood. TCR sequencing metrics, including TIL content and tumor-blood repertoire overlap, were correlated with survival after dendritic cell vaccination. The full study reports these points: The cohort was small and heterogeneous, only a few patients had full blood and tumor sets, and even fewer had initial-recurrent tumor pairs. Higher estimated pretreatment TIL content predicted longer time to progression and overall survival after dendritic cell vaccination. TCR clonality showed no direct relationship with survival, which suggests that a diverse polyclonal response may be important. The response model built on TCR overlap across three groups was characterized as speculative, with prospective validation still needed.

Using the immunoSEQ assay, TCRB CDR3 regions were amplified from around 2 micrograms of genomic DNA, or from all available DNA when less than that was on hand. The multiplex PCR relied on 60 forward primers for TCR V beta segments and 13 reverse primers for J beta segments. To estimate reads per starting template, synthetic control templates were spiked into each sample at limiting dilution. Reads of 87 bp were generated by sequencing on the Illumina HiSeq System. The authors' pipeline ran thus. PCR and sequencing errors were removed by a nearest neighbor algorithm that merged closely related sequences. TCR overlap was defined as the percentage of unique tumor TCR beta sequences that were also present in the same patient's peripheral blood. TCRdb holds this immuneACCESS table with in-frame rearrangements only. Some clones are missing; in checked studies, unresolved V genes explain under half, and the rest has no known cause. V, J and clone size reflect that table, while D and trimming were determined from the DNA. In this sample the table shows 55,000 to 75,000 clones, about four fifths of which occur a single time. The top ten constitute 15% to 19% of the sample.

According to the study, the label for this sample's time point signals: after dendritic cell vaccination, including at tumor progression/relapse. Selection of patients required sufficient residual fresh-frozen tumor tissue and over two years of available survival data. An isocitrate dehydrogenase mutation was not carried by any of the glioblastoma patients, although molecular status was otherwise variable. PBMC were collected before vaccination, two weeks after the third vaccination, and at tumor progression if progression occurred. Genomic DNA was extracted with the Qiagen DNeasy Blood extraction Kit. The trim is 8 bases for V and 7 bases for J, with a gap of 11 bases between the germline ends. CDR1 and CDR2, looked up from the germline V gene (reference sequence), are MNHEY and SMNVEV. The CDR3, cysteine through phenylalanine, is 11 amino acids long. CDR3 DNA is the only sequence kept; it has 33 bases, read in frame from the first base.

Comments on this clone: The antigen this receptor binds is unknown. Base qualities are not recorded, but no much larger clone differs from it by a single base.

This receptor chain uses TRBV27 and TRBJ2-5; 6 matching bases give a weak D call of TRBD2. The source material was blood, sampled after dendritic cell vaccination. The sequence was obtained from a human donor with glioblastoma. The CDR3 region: CASLGGGTQYF. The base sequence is TGTGCCAGCCTCGGGGGAGGGACCCAGTACTTC.